These 29 T cell receptor beta chains originate from one sample sequenced in a study of beta chain features in type 1 diabetes. Of the isolated RNA, all was reverse transcribed, and so the sequenced material was expressed TCRB transcripts. The data were produced by immunoSEQ multiplex PCR, yet TCRdb's version contains in-frame clones alone and is incomplete. The sample shows over 500,000 clones, roughly 15% of them seen only once. Sequencing was carried out using naive CD4+ T cells from blood. The receptors were sampled from a man between 18 and 35 years old in good health.

This clone came up a few times. V is TRBV7-3 and J is TRBJ2-7; D unclear. Germline CDR1 and CDR2: SGHTA and FQGTGA. This CDR3 comprises 14 residues. The V gene lost 5 bases and the J gene lost 1 base, with 12 bases spanning the gap. CDR3 amino acids: CASSDKKKSYEQYF. The CDR3 region has the DNA TGTGCCAGCAGCGACAAGAAGAAGTCCTACGAGCAGTACTTC. Based on the CDR3 plus reference TRBV7-3 and TRBJ2-7, the full variable domain is GAGVSQTPSNKVTEKGKYVELRCDPISGHTALYWYRQSLGQGPEFLIYFQGTGAADDSGLPNDRFFAVRPEGSVSTLKIQRTERGDSAVYLCASSDKKKSYEQYFGPGTRLTVT.

This chain joins TRBV10-3 and TRBJ1-5; D gene uncertain. The V gene lost 6 bases and the J gene lost 5 bases, with 8 bases spanning the gap. The CDR3 loop spans 12 amino acids. Per the germline V gene, CDR1 is ENHRY and CDR2 is SYGVKD. The CDR3, as DNA: TGTGCCATCAGAGGACGGGATCAGCCCCAGCATTTT. This translates into CAIRGRDQPQHF.

Points on this clone: Other DNA sequences from this sample encode an identical CDR3 as well. V is TRBV19 and J is TRBJ1-5; no definite D call. CDR3 length: 15 residues. Per germline, CDR1 LNHDA and CDR2 SQIVND (reference sequence). Trimming cost V 3 bases and J 3 bases, with 12 bases left between them. The CDR3 nucleotides read TGTGCCAGTAGTATCGGTCAGGCCTTCAATCAGCCCCAGCATTTT. Translating gives CASSIGQAFNQPQHF.

The gene calls are TRBV4-3 and TRBJ2-1; possibly TRBD1 for D (6 bases). Germline loops: CDR1 LGHNA, CDR2 YSLEER. V lost 2 bases and J lost 7, with 15 bases in between. The CDR3 extends over 15 amino acids. CDR3 residues: CASSQTGLEGNEQFF. CDR3 DNA: TGCGCCAGCAGCCAAACAGGGCTCGAGGGGAATGAGCAGTTCTTC.

As DNA, the CDR3 is TGCGCCAGCAGCTTGGCCCCTAGCGGCTACGAGCAGTACTTC. Its protein product is CASSLAPSGYEQYF. The genes are TRBV5-1 and TRBJ2-7, with TRBD2 matching 7 bases. Germline V gene lookup returns CDR1 SGHRS and CDR2 YFSETQ. There are 14 residues in the CDR3. Germline trimming cut 0 bases from V and 3 bases from J; bases unmatched to any gene: 3.

As to this clone: Other DNA sequences in the sample encode the same CDR3. V gene TRBV15 combines with J gene TRBJ1-5; TRBD1 matches at 7 bases. Germline CDR1 is LNHNV and CDR2 is YYDKDF (reference sequence). The J segment lost 0 bases and the V segment lost 1 base, leaving 3 bases of the junction unmatched. The CDR3 consists of 16 residues. The CDR3 DNA is TGTGCCACCAGCAGAGGGACAGGTTATAGCAATCAGCCCCAGCATTTT. It codes for CATSRGTGYSNQPQHF. The full variable domain, completed using reference TRBV15 and TRBJ1-5, is DAMVIQNPRYQVTQFGKPVTLSCSQTLNHNVMYWYQQKSSQAPKLLFHYYDKDFNNEADTPDNFQSRRPNTSFCFLDIRSPGLGDTAMYLCATSRGTGYSNQPQHFGDGTRLSIL.

A few counts support this clone. The CDR3: CASSVHLVQETQYF. DNA for the CDR3: TGTGCCAGCAGCGTACACCTAGTCCAAGAGACCCAGTACTTC. V usage is TRBV9 and J usage is TRBJ2-5; D gene unclear. The CDR3 has 14 amino acids. The germline gives CDR1 SGDLS, CDR2 YYNGEE. V was shortened by 1 base and J by 1 base, with 8 bases between the two germline ends.

On this clone: Other DNA sequences in the same sample also yield this CDR3. The V call is TRBV28, the J call TRBJ1-1; D remains ambiguous. V lost 3 bases and J lost 1, with 6 bases in between. CDR3 size: 13 residues. Per the germline V gene, CDR1 is MDHEN and CDR2 is SYDVKM. This CDR3 is CASSFGKNTEAFF. CDR3 in DNA: TGTGCCAGCAGTTTCGGGAAGAACACTGAAGCTTTCTTT.

This chain connects TRBV18 to TRBJ2-7; 12 bases are a match to TRBD1. The CDR3 loop spans 17 amino acids. Germline V gene data show CDR1 as KGHSH and CDR2 as LQKENI. J lost 3 bases, V lost 4 bases, and 10 bases had no gene match. Here the CDR3 DNA reads TGTGCCAGCTCACGCACCCCGGGACAGGGGGCGAACTACGAGCAGTACTTC. Translation gives CASSRTPGQGANYEQYF.

This clone has only a few counts. The sample has other DNA sequences that encode this CDR3 too. This rearrangement joins TRBV18 to TRBJ1-5; D uncertain. Per the germline V gene, CDR1 is KGHSH and CDR2 is LQKENI. The CDR3 has 12 amino acids. Trimming left V 3 bases short and J 3 bases short, with 3 bases between. The CDR3 DNA follows: TGTGCCAGCTCACCTCCCAATCAGCCCCAGCATTTT. Translating it yields CASSPPNQPQHF.

This clone has just one count. The gene calls are TRBV18 and TRBJ2-1; unclear D gene. Per germline, CDR1 KGHSH and CDR2 LQKENI. Trimming took off 6 bases at V and 5 bases at J, with 17 bases between the two ends. The CDR3 contains 15 residues. In nucleotides, the CDR3 is TGTGCCAGCTCGACCTCGAGCTTCGCGGACAATGAGCAGTTCTTC. This translates into CASSTSSFADNEQFF. Filled out from reference TRBV18 and TRBJ2-1, the complete variable domain reads NAGVMQNPRHLVRRRGQEARLRCSPMKGHSHVYWYRQLPEEGLKFMVYLQKENIIDESGMPKERFSAEFPKEGPSILRIQQVVRGDSAAYFCASSTSSFADNEQFFGPGTRLTVL.

This clone has only a few counts. The chain employs TRBV28 and TRBJ1-4, with TRBD1 matching 7 bases. After removal of 2 bases from V and 7 bases from J, the junction contained 1 base not matched to a gene. Germline V gene lookup returns CDR1 MDHEN and CDR2 SYDVKM. This CDR3 contains 13 residues. CDR3 nucleotides: TGTGCCAGCAGTTTAACAGGGGTTGAAAAACTGTTTTTT. Translated: CASSLTGVEKLFF.

This clone has just a few counts. The gene calls are TRBV10-3 and TRBJ2-3; D ambiguous. Trimming stripped 10 bases from V and 3 bases from J, with 8 bases between. This CDR3 comprises 11 residues. Germline V lookup: CDR1 ENHRY, CDR2 SYGVKD. The CDR3 region has the DNA TGTGCCACCGCAGTTACAGATACGCAGTATTTT. Its translation is CATAVTDTQYF.

There are a few counts of this clone. The rearrangement uses TRBV2 and TRBJ1-5; the D is unclear. The CDR3 length is 13 residues. The V gene's germline CDR1 is SNHLY and CDR2 FYNNEI. With 3 bases removed from V and 5 bases from J, the gap between germline ends came to 8 bases. For the CDR3, the DNA is TGTGCCAGCAGTGATTGGGTTTATCAGCCCCAGCATTTT. It codes for CASSDWVYQPQHF.

The CDR3: CASSPTGGRSGELFF. The CDR3 nucleotides read TGTGCCAGCAGCCCTACAGGGGGCAGGTCCGGGGAGCTGTTTTTT. V gene TRBV7-8 combines with J gene TRBJ2-2; 9 bases are shared with TRBD1. The CDR3 length is 15 residues. Germline V CDR1 and CDR2: SGHVS, FQNEAQ. Germline trimming cut 5 bases from V and 6 bases from J; bases unmatched to any gene: 7.

This clone was seen a handful of times. The rearrangement links TRBV11-3 to TRBJ2-3; 12 bases agree with TRBD1. The V segment lost 3 bases and the J segment 1 base; nucleotides outside the gene matches: 5. Germline V gives CDR1 SGHNT, CDR2 YENEEA. The CDR3 contains 17 residues. CDR3 coding DNA: TGTGCCAGCAGCTTTGCGGGACAGGGGGCCGGCACAGATACGCAGTATTTT. Its translation: CASSFAGQGAGTDTQYF.

This clone was recorded once. The rearrangement links TRBV6-5 to TRBJ2-3, with a weak D call TRBD1 (9 bases). This CDR3 has 15 residues. Germline CDR1 is MNHEY and CDR2 is SVGAGI. V lost 3 bases and J 8 bases, leaving 18 bases between the germline ends. CDR3 sequence: CASSYWGQGLGTQYF. For the CDR3, the DNA is TGTGCCAGCAGTTATTGGGGACAGGGACTAGGTACGCAGTATTTT.

This clone was detected only a few times. The chain has TRBV4-1 and TRBJ2-3; perhaps TRBD2 as D (5 bases). In germline, CDR1 is MGHRA, CDR2 YSYEKL. This CDR3 contains 14 residues. Trimming pared 4 bases from V and 3 bases from J, leaving 11 bases between. CDR3 in DNA: TGCGCCAGCAGCCGCCTGACTAAAACAGATACGCAGTATTTT. This gives the protein CASSRLTKTDTQYF.

This clone has only a few counts. The rearrangement uses TRBV6-5 and TRBJ2-3; D not resolved. The V end was cut by 5 bases, the J end by 0 bases, with 12 bases between. The germline CDR1 and CDR2 sequences are MNHEY and SVGAGI. The CDR3 runs 15 residues. CDR3 in DNA: TGTGCCAGCAGTAGACTGGGTTTTAGCACAGATACGCAGTATTTT. Protein sequence: CASSRLGFSTDTQYF.

This clone was seen only a few times. The V and J genes are TRBV18 and TRBJ2-1; 10 bases line up with TRBD1. The CDR3 covers 17 residues. Germline CDR1 KGHSH, CDR2 LQKENI. V lost 2 bases, J lost 6 bases, and 10 bases stayed unmatched. CDR3 DNA: TGTGCCAGCTCACCAAGGGAGGACAGGGGGTATACCAATGAGCAGTTCTTC. This sequence encodes CASSPREDRGYTNEQFF.

This clone was found a few times. J is TRBJ2-7 and V is TRBV5-5; no clear D gene. Between the trimmed V and J ends, which lost 2 bases and 2 bases, there was a span of 11 bases. The CDR3 spans 14 residues. The germline gives CDR1 SGHKS, CDR2 YYEKEE (reference sequence). DNA of the CDR3: TGTGCCAGCAGCTTAACTACCACTACCTACGAGCAGTACTTC. Translated: CASSLTTTTYEQYF.

The sample holds a few counts of this clone. J is TRBJ2-2 and V is TRBV18; D is uncertain. Trimming shortened V by 1 base and J by 3 bases, and 3 bases separated the two germline ends. The CDR3 consists of 13 residues. CDR1 KGHSH and CDR2 LQKENI come from the germline V gene. The chain's CDR3 is CASSPQDTGELFF. As DNA, the CDR3 is TGTGCCAGCTCACCACAGGACACCGGGGAGCTGTTTTTT.

In its sample, this clone was seen a few times. This rearrangement joins TRBV30 to TRBJ1-2; no reliable D call. Germline V lookup: CDR1 GTSNPN, CDR2 SVGIG (reference sequence). The CDR3 extends over 13 amino acids. V was clipped by 4 bases and J by 8 bases, with 17 bases between them. CDR3 sequence: CAWTILAPVGYTF. The CDR3 bases are TGTGCCTGGACCATTCTCGCGCCAGTGGGCTACACCTTC.

V gene TRBV4-3 combines with J gene TRBJ2-3, with D possibly being TRBD1 (6 bases). V shed 8 bases and J shed 2 bases, with 26 bases lying between them. There are 18 residues in the CDR3. In germline, CDR1 is LGHNA, CDR2 YSLEER. For the CDR3, the DNA is TGCGCCAGCGACGGATCGAACGACGGACAGATAAACACAGATACGCAGTATTTT. This translates into CASDGSNDGQINTDTQYF.

The V call is TRBV4-3, the J call TRBJ2-4; 10 positions match TRBD1. Germline V gene sequence: CDR1 LGHNA, CDR2 YSLEER. The CDR3 loop spans 19 amino acids. The ends lost 2 bases at V and 0 bases at J; junction bases unmatched: 10. The CDR3 loop is CASSQLTGTGDIAKNIQYF. CDR3 DNA sequence: TGCGCCAGCAGCCAACTCACCGGGACAGGGGATATAGCCAAAAACATTCAGTACTTC.

V is TRBV4-2 and J is TRBJ2-3, with 11 bases aligning to TRBD2. The J segment lost 2 bases and the V segment lost 4 bases, leaving 8 bases of the junction unmatched. Looked up from germline, CDR1 is LGHNA and CDR2 is YNFKEQ. This CDR3 is built from 17 residues. The CDR3 DNA reads TGTGCCAGCAGCCCTCAGACTAGCGGGATTTTCACAGATACGCAGTATTTT. It codes for CASSPQTSGIFTDTQYF.

V gene TRBV18 combines with J gene TRBJ2-1; 8 nucleotides agree with TRBD2. CDR1 and CDR2 (germline): KGHSH, LQKENI. Unmatched junction bases numbered 7, after V lost 0 bases and J lost 6 bases. The CDR3 consists of 16 residues. CDR3 amino acids: CASSPPGLGYTNEQFF. The CDR3 bases are TGTGCCAGCTCACCACCGGGACTAGGTTATACCAATGAGCAGTTCTTC.

This rearrangement joins TRBV4-2 to TRBJ2-2; D unclear. Germline values: CDR1 LGHNA, CDR2 YNFKEQ. The CDR3 length is 17 residues. Between the trimmed V and J ends, which lost 4 bases and 0 bases, there was a span of 15 bases. Here the CDR3 DNA reads TGTGCCAGCAGCCCACATCGCAGCACGGCGAACACCGGGGAGCTGTTTTTT. Its protein is CASSPHRSTANTGELFF.

V and J are TRBV28 and TRBJ1-2; D may be TRBD1 (5 bases). The germline V gene has CDR1 MDHEN and CDR2 SYDVKM. V was shortened by 3 bases and J by 3 bases, with 8 bases between the two germline ends. There are 13 residues in the CDR3. The CDR3 protein is CASSLGPDYGYTF. The CDR3 bases are TGTGCCAGCAGTTTGGGACCGGACTATGGCTACACCTTC.